The 27 T cell receptor beta chains presented below share a single source sample, sequenced in a study of tumor-infiltrating lymphocytes in primary liver carcinoma. Synthesis of TCR beta cDNA was carried out from 500 ng total RNA with a constant-region primer. The TCR beta library was amplified through three nested multiplex PCR rounds in a modified ARM-PCR procedure. Forward primers for TRBV1-TRBV30 and a C-beta reverse primer served the first two PCR rounds, at 10 cycles each. TCRdb passed the multiplex PCR reads through MiXCR, listing each CDR3 protein once. The sample has approximately 330,000 distinct CDR3 sequences, about two thirds seen once; the top ten hold under 8.5%. Germline DNA was also extracted, and blood RNA derived from unsorted whole blood. Sequenced input: peripheral blood. The receptors originated from a man aged 35 to 55 with primary liver carcinoma and hepatitis B virus infection.

V and J are TRBV3-1 and TRBJ2-7, with 7 nucleotides matching TRBD1. Germline CDR1 LGHDT, CDR2 YNNKEL (reference sequence). V shed 3 bases, J shed 2 bases, and the junction held 4 bases outside the gene matches. The CDR3 has 14 amino acids. The CDR3 DNA is TGTGCCAGCAGCCAGACAGGGTTTGCCTACGAGCAGTACTTC. As protein: CASSQTGFAYEQYF.

About this clonotype itself: This may stem from a read error, because a much larger clone lies one nucleotide away. The J gene is TRBJ2-3, the V gene TRBV4-1, with 7 bases that match TRBD1. J was trimmed by 8 bases and V by 0 bases; bases with no gene match: 5. The germline V gene encodes CDR1 MGHRA and CDR2 YSYEKL. The CDR3 is made up of 14 amino acids. This CDR3 reads CASSQDWDSSTQYF. CDR3 bases: TGCGCCAGCAGCCAAGATTGGGACAGCTCTACGCAGTATTTT.

Turning to this clonotype: One end of the junction fails to match germline, which may point to a read error. The chain has TRBV6-1 and TRBJ2-5, with D perhaps assigned TRBD1 or TRBD2 (5 bases each). The CDR3 runs 14 residues. Germline assignment: CDR1 MNHNS and CDR2 SASEGT. CDR3 in amino acids: CARSEGNDQETQYF. CDR3 nucleotides: TGTGCCAGGAGTGAGGGGAACGACCAAGAGACCCAGTACTTC.

This clonotype was observed a handful of times. This sequence joins TRBV11-2 and TRBJ2-7; 8 bases line up with TRBD1. The CDR3 runs 16 residues. Germline loops: CDR1 SGHAT, CDR2 FQNNGV. Unmatched junction bases numbered 11, after V lost 4 bases and J lost 3 bases. In DNA form, the CDR3 reads TGTGCCAGCAGCTCACTCGGACAGGGTCCCAACTACGAGCAGTACTTC. Its protein is CASSSLGQGPNYEQYF.

Notes on this clonotype: This sequence may be a read error, since a much larger clone differs from it by one base. The genes are TRBV6-6 and TRBJ2-1; D unclear. The CDR3 covers 14 residues. CDR1 MNHNY and CDR2 SVGAGI come from the germline V gene (reference sequence). In DNA form, the CDR3 reads TGTGCCAGCAGGGACGGGCTCTCCTACAATGAGAAGTTCTTC. Translation: CASRDGLSYNEKFF.

The CDR3 bases are TGTGCCAGCAGTCCAGGACAGACTCAAGGGCAGCCTCAGTATTTT. Protein product: CASSPGQTQGQPQYF. V usage is TRBV12-3 or TRBV12-4 and J usage is TRBJ1-5; perhaps TRBD1 as D (6 bases). The DNA end is more similar to TRBJ2-3, so the J call may be wrong. The CDR3 consists of 15 residues.

Remarks on this clonotype: A single base separates this from a much larger clone, so it may be a read error. This chain links TRBV10-3 with TRBJ2-1; TRBD2 is a possible D gene (5 bases). The ends were cut back, 1 base at V and 9 bases at J, with 10 bases in the middle. This CDR3 has 13 amino acids. CDR1 ENHRY and CDR2 SYGVKD come from the germline V gene. The DNA for the CDR3 is TGTGCCATCAGTGAGTTGATAGCGATTGAGCAGTTCTTC. This encodes CAISELIAIEQFF.

Of note for this clonotype: This may be a read error: a much more frequent sequence differs by one nucleotide. The chain combines TRBV6-5 with TRBJ1-2, with D perhaps TRBD1 (5 bases). With 1 base removed from V and 2 bases from J, the gap between germline ends came to 8 bases. Germline V gene lookup returns CDR1 MNHEY and CDR2 SVGAGI. This CDR3 region has 14 residues. The CDR3 sequence: CASSYLTDNYGYTF. The CDR3 DNA is TGTGCCAGCAGTTACTTGACAGACAACTATGGCTACACCTTC.

Remarks on this clonotype: A read error may explain this, as a much larger clone is one base away. The chain uses TRBV2 and TRBJ2-4; 10 nucleotides agree with TRBD2. The V gene's germline CDR1 is SNHLY and CDR2 FYNNEI. CDR3 length: 15 residues. The CDR3 DNA sequence: TGTACCAGCGCCCTAGCGGGGGTAGCCAAAAACATTCAGTACTTC. Its translation: CTSALAGVAKNIQYF.

This sequence joins TRBV23-1 and TRBJ2-3; TRBD1 matches 8 bases. TRBV23-1 has ORF status, its function being uncertain. CDR3 length: 16 residues. The trim removed 2 bases at V and 5 bases at J, leaving 9 bases unmatched. CDR3: CASSQARTGYEDTQYF. In DNA, the CDR3 is TGCGCCAGCAGTCAAGCTCGGACAGGGTATGAAGATACGCAGTATTTT.

This clonotype appeared a single time. This sequence joins TRBV11-2 and TRBJ2-3; D tentatively fits TRBD1 or TRBD2 (5 bases each). The V end was cut by 1 base, the J end by 6 bases, with 14 bases between. Germline lookup yields CDR1 SGHAT and CDR2 FQNNGV. This CDR3 comprises 15 residues. The CDR3 nucleotides read TGTGCCAGCAGCTTAGGCGACAAGGGGACGGATACGCAGTATTTT. Its protein product is CASSLGDKGTDTQYF.

On this clonotype itself: Germline and junction disagree at one end, which may indicate a read error. The genes are TRBV6-6 and TRBJ1-6; D call uncertain. The CDR3 runs to 14 residues. The germline gives CDR1 MNHNY, CDR2 SVGAGI (reference sequence). The CDR3 nucleotides read TGTGTCAGCGGCTCGGGCCTCGCACGTTTACCCCTCCACTTT. Protein: CVSGSGLARLPLHF.

On this clonotype: Its ends do not fully match the called genes, so a read error is possible. The CDR3 loop reads CTSSPSIRADNQPQHF. In DNA, the CDR3 is TGTACCAGCAGCCCAAGTATTCGTGCTGACAATCAGCCCCAGCATTTT. The chain uses TRBV5-5 and TRBJ1-5, with D hard to call. The CDR3 totals 16 residues. Germline V lookup: CDR1 SGHKS, CDR2 YYEKEE (reference sequence). The complete variable domain, with remaining parts taken from reference TRBV5-5 and TRBJ1-5, reads DAGVTQSPTHLIKTRGQQVTLRCSPISGHKSVSWYQQVLGQGPQFIFQYYEKEERGRGNFPDRFSARQFPNYSSELNVNALLLGDSALYLCTSSPSIRADNQPQHFGDGTRLSIL.

The rearrangement links TRBV5-4 to TRBJ1-2; TRBD1 matches 7 bases. V shed 6 bases, J shed 3 bases, and the junction held 8 bases outside the gene matches. The CDR3 is 14 amino acids. Germline CDR1 and CDR2: SGHNT and YYREEE (reference sequence). For the CDR3, the DNA is TGTGCCAGCACACAGGGGTCCACCTACTATGGCTACACCTTC. It is translated as CASTQGSTYYGYTF.

The V gene is TRBV12-3 or TRBV12-4, the J gene TRBJ1-1; no definite D call. V lost 7 bases and J lost 6, with 15 bases in between. There are 13 residues in the CDR3. The CDR3 DNA follows: TGTGCCAGCATGATATTCGAGGACGCTGAAGCTTTCTTT. Its protein is CASMIFEDAEAFF.

The chain couples TRBV11-2 to TRBJ2-7; maybe TRBD2 (6 bases). The V gene's germline CDR1 is SGHAT and CDR2 FQNNGV. The CDR3 has 15 amino acids. The ends were cut back, 7 bases at V and 1 base at J, with 17 bases in the middle. This chain's CDR3 is CASNYWTILSYEQYF. The CDR3 bases are TGTGCCAGCAACTACTGGACTATACTTTCCTACGAGCAGTACTTC.

The table lists this clonotype with a few counts. V and J are TRBV6-6 and TRBJ2-1; TRBD2 matches at 8 bases. Germline CDR1 and CDR2: MNHNY and SVGAGI (reference sequence). The J segment lost 9 bases and the V segment lost 6 bases, leaving 13 bases of the junction unmatched. This CDR3 comprises 15 residues. DNA for the CDR3: TGTGCCAGCAGCCCCGGGACTAGTCCCTCAAGTGAGCAGTTCTTC. It codes for CASSPGTSPSSEQFF.

The rearrangement joins TRBV29-1 to TRBJ2-1; D gene uncertain. Germline assignment: CDR1 SQVTM and CDR2 ANQGSEA. V dropped 5 bases and J dropped 6 bases, with 14 bases sitting between them. The CDR3 has 13 residues. The CDR3 loop reads CSVRRLTLNEQFF. CDR3 coding DNA: TGCAGCGTTCGCCGATTGACCCTCAATGAGCAGTTCTTC.

In regard to this clonotype: This may be a read error, as it is one base from a much larger clone. V is TRBV5-1 and J is TRBJ2-1, with D tentatively TRBD2 (6 bases). The CDR3 covers 18 residues. Germline assignment: CDR1 SGHRS and CDR2 YFSETQ. CDR3 coding DNA: TGCGCCAGCAGCTTGGATGCGGGTAGCGGTCGCTCCTGCAATGAGCAGTTCTTC. Protein: CASSLDAGSGRSCNEQFF.

The CDR3 here is CASSSGTDQETQYF. The CDR3 region has the DNA TGTGCCAGTAGCTCCGGGACAGACCAAGAGACCCAGTACTTC. This chain links TRBV12-3 or TRBV12-4 with TRBJ2-5; 7 bases map to TRBD1. The CDR3 is 14 amino acids. Trimming took 9 bases from V and 0 from J; bases not matched to a gene: 7.

Note on this clonotype: A much larger clone lies a single base off, so this may be a read error. The chain recombines TRBV6-2 or TRBV6-3 with TRBJ2-1, with 9 nucleotides matching TRBD1. The J segment lost 9 bases and the V segment lost 4 bases, leaving 10 bases of the junction unmatched. Germline CDR1 reads MNHEY; CDR2 reads SVGEGT. There are 15 residues in the CDR3. CDR3 DNA sequence: TGTGCCAGCAGTTTAGGGGACAGGGTAACCGGTGAGCAGTTCTTC. Translated: CASSLGDRVTGEQFF.

The J gene is TRBJ2-3, the V gene TRBV6-1; D perhaps matches TRBD2 (6 bases). Trimming stripped 8 bases from V and 1 base from J, with 16 bases between. Per the germline V gene, CDR1 is MNHNS and CDR2 is SASEGT. The length of the CDR3 is 15 residues. The DNA of the CDR3 is TGTGCCAGCCGAGCCCGGGGAGGAGGCACAGATACGCAGTATTTT. It specifies CASRARGGGTDTQYF.

This clonotype showed up just a few times. J is TRBJ2-5 and V is TRBV30; D is unresolved. CDR1 GTSNPN and CDR2 SVGIG come from the germline V gene (reference sequence). V gave up 3 bases and J gave up 5 bases, with 13 bases separating them. The CDR3 consists of 13 residues. CDR3 region: CAWRYSLRETQYF. Written as DNA, the CDR3 is TGTGCCTGGAGATATAGTTTGCGGGAGACCCAGTACTTC.

Concerning this clonotype: Its ends do not fully match the called genes, so a read error is possible. This chain joins TRBV11-2 and TRBJ2-7, with 7 bases fitting TRBD2. CDR1 and CDR2 from the germline V gene are SGHAT and FQNNGV. The CDR3 totals 16 residues. The CDR3: CASSLVMTSSSYELYF. The CDR3 coding sequence is TGTGCTAGCAGCTTAGTCATGACTAGCAGCTCCTACGAGCTGTACTTC.

Points on this clonotype: Without the conserved terminal phenylalanine or tryptophan, this CDR3 likely stems from a read error. The CDR3 DNA reads as TGTGCCAGCAGTTATATCGGGACTAGCCAGGATACGCAGTATTGT. It specifies CASSYIGTSQDTQYC. V is TRBV6-2 or TRBV6-3 and J is TRBJ2-3; 9 bases fit TRBD2. CDR3 size: 15 residues. V shed 3 bases and J 6 bases; nucleotides not matched to a gene: 7. The germline CDR1 and CDR2 sequences are MNHEY and SVGEGT.

A few counts support this clonotype. A much more abundant neighbour one base away suggests this may be a read error. The V gene is TRBV4-3, the J gene TRBJ2-7; unclear D gene. This CDR3 has 15 residues. CDR1 and CDR2 from the germline V gene are LGHNA and YSLEER. The CDR3 protein is CTSSQDLDGSYEQYF. The CDR3, as DNA: TGCACCAGCAGCCAAGATCTCGACGGTTCCTACGAGCAGTACTTC.

This clonotype was seen once. As the CDR3 is not closed by the conserved phenylalanine or tryptophan, this likely results from a read error. This rearrangement joins TRBV12-3 or TRBV12-4 to TRBJ2-1; no clear D gene. The V gene lost 5 bases and the J gene lost 6 bases, with 8 bases spanning the gap. This CDR3 is built from 12 residues. CDR3 sequence (DNA): TGTGCCAGCAGTATCCCTGGCAATGAGCAGTTCCTC. This encodes CASSIPGNEQFL.